The 16 T cell receptor beta chains below were found in one sample sequenced in a study of blood T cell repertoires in COVID-19. Repertoires were generated with immunoSEQ multiplex PCR, while TCRdb's copy carries only in-frame clones and drops some. The sample includes around 400,000 clones, around 83% of them seen just once. The sample was PBMCs or T cells enriched from blood (not recorded which). The receptors stem from a woman between 45 and 65 years old who had recovered from COVID-19.

This chain uses TRBV25-1 with TRBJ1-1; D not resolved. CDR3 size: 12 residues. The germline gives CDR1 MGHDK, CDR2 SYGVNS. Trimming shortened V by 4 bases and J by 7 bases, and 10 bases separated the two germline ends. CDR3 bases: TGTGCCAGCAGTGGCCTTGCGGGTGAAGCTTTCTTT. It translates to CASSGLAGEAFF.

This chain uses TRBV5-1 with TRBJ2-2; TRBD1 matches 8 bases. Germline V CDR1 and CDR2: SGHRS, YFSETQ. V trimming: 0 bases; J trimming: 12 bases; junction bases outside the gene matches: 10. The CDR3 runs 15 residues. CDR3 residues: CASSLEGIRDRKLFF. The CDR3 region has the DNA TGCGCCAGCAGCTTGGAAGGTATTAGGGACAGGAAGCTGTTTTTT.

The rearrangement uses TRBV21-1 and TRBJ1-3. TRBV21-1 is an annotated pseudogene. The CDR3 totals 20 residues. CDR3 in DNA: TGTGCCAGCAGCAAAGCGCGGGCCAGGAACCTGGGCGACTCTGGAAACACCATATATTTT. It codes for CASSKARARNLGDSGNTIYF.

The chain couples TRBV5-5 to TRBJ1-2, with 8 bases aligning to TRBD1. Germline loops: CDR1 SGHKS, CDR2 YYEKEE (reference sequence). The length of the CDR3 is 15 residues. Losses at the gene ends were 0 bases for V and 6 bases for J; bases not matched to a gene: 7. CDR3 in amino acids: CASSLEDREEDGYTF. The CDR3 region has the DNA TGTGCCAGCAGCTTGGAGGACAGGGAAGAGGATGGCTACACCTTC.

The chain recombines TRBV6-2 or TRBV6-3 with TRBJ2-1; no clear D. V lost 0 bases, J lost 7 bases, and 10 bases lay in between. Germline V lookup: CDR1 MNHEY, CDR2 SVGEGT. The CDR3 length is 14 residues. CDR3: CASSYSLPRNEQFF. CDR3 bases: TGTGCCAGCAGTTACTCGTTACCTCGGAATGAGCAGTTCTTC.

This clone was detected a few times. The chain links TRBV3-1 (or the pseudogene TRBV3-2) to TRBJ1-4; the match to TRBD1 covers 7 bases. Trimming cost V 4 bases and J 6 bases; bases outside gene matches: 8. Germline values: CDR1 LGHDT, CDR2 YNNKEL (reference sequence). CDR3 length equals 15 residues. CDR3 sequence: CASSPTGVGDEKLFF. The CDR3 nucleotides read TGTGCCAGCAGCCCCACAGGGGTGGGAGATGAAAAACTGTTTTTT.

J is TRBJ2-5 and V is TRBV11-2; TRBD2 agrees at 8 bases. Germline V gene data show CDR1 as SGHAT and CDR2 as FQNNGV. The CDR3 loop spans 16 amino acids. The trim removed 5 bases at V and 5 bases at J, leaving 13 bases unmatched. The CDR3 protein is CASSPTEGRGRETQYF. The CDR3 region has the DNA TGTGCCAGCAGCCCTACGGAAGGGCGCGGGAGGGAGACCCAGTACTTC.

The chain links TRBV7-6 to TRBJ1-4; TRBD1 aligns across 10 bases. Germline trimming cut 5 bases from V and 7 bases from J; bases unmatched to any gene: 7. The CDR3 spans 15 residues. Germline assignment: CDR1 SGHVS and CDR2 FNYEAQ. The CDR3 loop is CASSQLGQGSEKLFF. DNA of the CDR3: TGTGCCAGCAGCCAACTGGGACAGGGGAGTGAAAAACTGTTTTTT.

The chain is built from TRBV2 and TRBJ1-2; tentative D call: TRBD1 (6 bases). The CDR3 is 15 residues long. The V and J ends lost 0 bases and 8 bases respectively, with 16 bases between them. The V gene's germline CDR1 is SNHLY and CDR2 FYNNEI. CDR3: CASSEALLGAQGYTF. Written as DNA, the CDR3 is TGTGCCAGCAGTGAAGCGCTTTTGGGGGCGCAGGGCTACACCTTC. The variable domain in full, with the rest retrieved from reference TRBV2 and TRBJ1-2, is EPEVTQTPSHQVTQMGQEVILRCVPISNHLYFYWYRQILGQKVEFLVSFYNNEISEKSEIFDDQFSVERPDGSNFTLKIRSTKLEDSAMYFCASSEALLGAQGYTFGSGTRLTVV.

The chain links TRBV6-5 to TRBJ1-4; no definite D call. This CDR3 has 14 residues. Germline V gene sequence: CDR1 MNHEY, CDR2 SVGAGI. V lost 0 bases to trimming and J lost 7 bases, with 9 bases between them. The DNA of the CDR3 is TGTGCCAGCAGTTACTCGCAAGTTAGTGAAAAACTGTTTTTT. Its translation is CASSYSQVSEKLFF.

CDR3 DNA: TGCGCCACCACTGAGGGACAGGGCCTCTCTGGGGCCAACGTCCTGACTTTC. Its translation: CATTEGQGLSGANVLTF. V is TRBV5-1 and J is TRBJ2-6, with 9 bases matching TRBD1. There are 17 residues in the CDR3. V dropped 9 bases and J dropped 0; count of bases not matched to a gene: 10. The germline V gene has CDR1 SGHRS and CDR2 YFSETQ. Supplemented by reference TRBV5-1 and TRBJ2-6, the full variable domain reads KAGVTQTPRYLIKTRGQQVTLSCSPISGHRSVSWYQQTPGQGLQFLFEYFSETQRNKGNFPGRFSGRQFSNSRSEMNVSTLELGDSALYLCATTEGQGLSGANVLTFGAGSRLTVL.

The V and J genes are TRBV7-3 and TRBJ2-5; a weak D match, TRBD1 (6 bases). CDR1 SGHTA and CDR2 FQGTGA come from the germline V gene. The CDR3 spans 15 residues. V lost 5 bases, J lost 1 base, and 14 bases lay in between. DNA of the CDR3: TGTGCCAGCAGCCCAAATCCCAGGGGCCAAGAGACCCAGTACTTC. It translates to CASSPNPRGQETQYF. Full variable domain (remainder filled in from reference TRBV7-3 and TRBJ2-5): GAGVSQTPSNKVTEKGKYVELRCDPISGHTALYWYRQSLGQGPEFLIYFQGTGAADDSGLPNDRFFAVRPEGSVSTLKIQRTERGDSAVYLCASSPNPRGQETQYFGPGTRLLVL.

This chain uses TRBV7-2 with TRBJ1-1; D is undetermined. The ends were cut back, 5 bases at V and 6 bases at J, with 19 bases in the middle. The germline gives CDR1 SGHTA, CDR2 FQGNSA. The length of the CDR3 is 15 residues. The CDR3 region is CASSPHNYGLAEAFF. The CDR3 DNA sequence: TGTGCCAGCAGCCCCCACAACTACGGACTGGCTGAAGCTTTCTTT. Filled out from reference TRBV7-2 and TRBJ1-1, the complete variable domain reads GAGVSQSPSNKVTEKGKDVELRCDPISGHTALYWYRQSLGQGLEFLIYFQGNSAPDKSGLPSDRFSAERTGGSVSTLTIQRTQQEDSAVYLCASSPHNYGLAEAFFGQGTRLTVV.

J is TRBJ2-5 and V is TRBV5-4; 7 nucleotides agree with TRBD2. Per the germline V gene, CDR1 is SGHNT and CDR2 is YYREEE (reference sequence). The CDR3 runs 12 residues. V lost 6 bases to trimming and J lost 4 bases; unmatched junction nucleotides: 3. The CDR3 DNA follows: TGTGCCAGCATCGGACTAGGAGAGACCCAGTACTTC. Amino acid sequence: CASIGLGETQYF. The full variable domain, its missing parts supplied by reference TRBV5-4 and TRBJ2-5, is ETGVTQSPTHLIKTRGQQVTLRCSSQSGHNTVSWYQQALGQGPQFIFQYYREEENGRGNFPPRFSGLQFPNYSSELNVNALELDDSALYLCASIGLGETQYFGPGTRLLVL.

The genes are TRBV9 and TRBJ1-1, with D maybe TRBD1 (6 bases). This CDR3 has 12 residues. V gave up 7 bases and J gave up 2 bases, with 9 bases separating them. CDR1 and CDR2 from the germline V gene are SGDLS and YYNGEE. The CDR3 sequence is CASQGKNTEAFF. In DNA, the CDR3 is TGTGCCAGCCAGGGGAAAAACACTGAAGCTTTCTTT.

CDR3 bases: TGTGCCAGTCGTCAAGGGGCAGGGAGGGGGTACTATGGCTACACCTTC. It yields the protein CASRQGAGRGYYGYTF. The chain recombines TRBV4-2 with TRBJ1-2; the D gene is possibly TRBD1 (6 bases). CDR3 length equals 16 residues. The germline V gene encodes CDR1 LGHNA and CDR2 YNFKEQ. V lost 9 bases and J lost 3, with 23 bases in between.